This TCR beta chain was obtained from a study of T cell clusters in autoimmune cytopenias. Points on this clonotype: Its antigen remains unknown.

Roughly 38,000 genome equivalents of blood DNA were amplified for TRB. TRB rearrangements were amplified by touch-down multiplex PCR with mixed TRB-A/B primers. TCRdb re-called the multiplex PCR reads and shows each CDR3 protein once, DNA omitted. The sample table includes a few thousand distinct CDR3 sequences. Findings of the study overall: Comparing secondary cytopenia with chronic lymphocytic leukemia showed no cluster-lack signature, apparently masked by lymphoma repertoire. TRB repertoire shifts in secondary cytopenia and chronic lymphocytic leukemia mostly reflected lymphoma, not autoimmunity.

This CDR3 comprises 13 residues. Germline V gene sequence: CDR1 MNHNS, CDR2 SASEGT. This sample was also put to use in a study of T cell repertoires in aging, cancer and after chemotherapy. That work states: In cancer patients, declining TCR diversity with age involved lost richness and lost evenness. Rebound thymic output was suggested by rising median generation probability during chemotherapy in each cancer cohort.

Sequencing was carried out using peripheral blood. The J gene is TRBJ2-5, the V gene TRBV6-1; the D call of TRBD2 rests on TCRdb alone, since no DNA is present to check it. The source is a human donor with an autoimmune cytopenia or autoimmune hepatitis (not recorded which). CDR3 sequence: CASSERLAGGQYF.